This note documents a single T cell receptor (beta chain) sequence. V was clipped by 7 bases and J by 3 bases, with 12 bases between them. Germline-derived CDR1 and CDR2 are MNHEY and SVGEGT. There are 13 residues in the CDR3. The sample belongs to a study of CD8 T cells in Susac syndrome. RNA, at about 0.45 to 1 ug, was reverse transcribed with random hexamers. Using its own MiXCR run on the immunoSEQ multiplex PCR reads, TCRdb lists one record per CDR3 protein. Here the sample spans some 300,000 distinct CDR3 sequences, 85% being singletons. Sequences were obtained from CD8+ T cells from PBMCs. This TCR came from a human donor with multiple sclerosis. This chain joins TRBV6-2 or TRBV6-3 and TRBJ2-5; D may be TRBD2 (6 bases). The CDR3 sequence is CASNIAEEETQYF. In DNA, the CDR3 is TGTGCCAGCAATATAGCGGAGGAAGAGACCCAGTACTTC.